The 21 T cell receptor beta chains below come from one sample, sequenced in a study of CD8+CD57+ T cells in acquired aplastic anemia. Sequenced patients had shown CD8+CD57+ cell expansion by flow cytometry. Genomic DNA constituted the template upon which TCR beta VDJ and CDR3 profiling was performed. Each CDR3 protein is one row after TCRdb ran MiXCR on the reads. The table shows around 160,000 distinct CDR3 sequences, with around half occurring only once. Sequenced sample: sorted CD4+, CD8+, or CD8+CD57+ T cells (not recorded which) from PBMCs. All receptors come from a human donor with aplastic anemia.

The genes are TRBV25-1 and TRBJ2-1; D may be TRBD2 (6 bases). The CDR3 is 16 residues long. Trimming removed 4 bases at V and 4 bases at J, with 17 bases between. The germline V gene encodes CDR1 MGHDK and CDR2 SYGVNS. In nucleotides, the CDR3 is TGTGCCAGCAGTGGCCTACCACTAGCAGTTTACAATGAGCAGTTCTTC. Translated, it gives CASSGLPLAVYNEQFF. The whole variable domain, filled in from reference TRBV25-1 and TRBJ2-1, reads EADIYQTPRYLVIGTGKKITLECSQTMGHDKMYWYQQDPGMELHLIHYSYGVNSTEKGDLSSESTVSRIRTEHFPLTLESARPSHTSQYLCASSGLPLAVYNEQFFGPGTRLTVL.

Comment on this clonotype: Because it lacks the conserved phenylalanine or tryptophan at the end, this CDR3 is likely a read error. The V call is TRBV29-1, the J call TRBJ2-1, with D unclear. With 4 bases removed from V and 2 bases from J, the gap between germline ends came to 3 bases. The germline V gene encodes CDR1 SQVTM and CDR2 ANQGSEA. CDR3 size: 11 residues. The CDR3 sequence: CSVVPYNEQFS. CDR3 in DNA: TGCAGCGTTGTCCCCTACAATGAGCAGTTCTCC.

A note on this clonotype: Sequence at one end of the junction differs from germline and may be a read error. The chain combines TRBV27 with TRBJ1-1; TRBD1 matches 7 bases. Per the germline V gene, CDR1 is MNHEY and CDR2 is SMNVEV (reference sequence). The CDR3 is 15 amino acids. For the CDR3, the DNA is TGTGCTAGCAGGCTCCCAGGGGGTCAAAACACTGAAGCTTTCTTT. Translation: CASRLPGGQNTEAFF.

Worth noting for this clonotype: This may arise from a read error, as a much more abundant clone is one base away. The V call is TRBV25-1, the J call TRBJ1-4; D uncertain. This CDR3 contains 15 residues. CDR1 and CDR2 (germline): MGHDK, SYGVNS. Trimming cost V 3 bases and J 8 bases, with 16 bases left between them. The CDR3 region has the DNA TGTGCCAGCAGTGACCTCTCGAGCACCGGCGAAAAACTGTTTTTT. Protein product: CASSDLSSTGEKLFF.

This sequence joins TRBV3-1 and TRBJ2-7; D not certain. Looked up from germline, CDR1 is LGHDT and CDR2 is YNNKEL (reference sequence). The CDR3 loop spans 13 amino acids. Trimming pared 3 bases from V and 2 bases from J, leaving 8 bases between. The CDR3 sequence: CASSQRGAYEQYF. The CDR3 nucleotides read TGTGCCAGCAGCCAGCGCGGAGCCTACGAGCAGTACTTC.

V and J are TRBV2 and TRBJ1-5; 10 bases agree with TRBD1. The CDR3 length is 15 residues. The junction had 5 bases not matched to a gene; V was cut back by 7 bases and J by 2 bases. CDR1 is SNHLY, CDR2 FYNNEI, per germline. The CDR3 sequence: CASNPTGGGNQPQHF. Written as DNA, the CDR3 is TGTGCCAGCAACCCGACAGGGGGCGGCAATCAGCCCCAGCATTTT. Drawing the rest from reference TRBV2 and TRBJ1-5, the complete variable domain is EPEVTQTPSHQVTQMGQEVILRCVPISNHLYFYWYRQILGQKVEFLVSFYNNEISEKSEIFDDQFSVERPDGSNFTLKIRSTKLEDSAMYFCASNPTGGGNQPQHFGDGTRLSIL.

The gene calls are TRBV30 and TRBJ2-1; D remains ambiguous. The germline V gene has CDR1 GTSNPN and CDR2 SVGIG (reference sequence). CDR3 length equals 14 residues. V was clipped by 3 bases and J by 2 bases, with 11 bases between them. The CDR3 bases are TGTGCCTGGAGAGCCAACGTTGCCTACAATGAGCAGTTCTTC. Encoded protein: CAWRANVAYNEQFF. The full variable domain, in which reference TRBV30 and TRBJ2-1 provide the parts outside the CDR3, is SQTIHQWPATLVQPVGSPLSLECTVEGTSNPNLYWYRQAAGRGLQLLFYSVGIGQISSEVPQNLSASRPQDRQFILSSKKLLLSDSGFYLCAWRANVAYNEQFFGPGTRLTVL.

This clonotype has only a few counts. In nucleotides, the CDR3 is TGCAGCGTTGCAGGACAGGGGTTTTATGGCTACACCTTC. Its protein is CSVAGQGFYGYTF. This sequence joins TRBV29-1 and TRBJ1-2; TRBD1 aligns across 9 bases. The CDR3 covers 13 residues. Germline assignment: CDR1 SQVTM and CDR2 ANQGSEA. V was pared by 4 bases and J by 5 bases, with 5 bases of the junction left unmatched.

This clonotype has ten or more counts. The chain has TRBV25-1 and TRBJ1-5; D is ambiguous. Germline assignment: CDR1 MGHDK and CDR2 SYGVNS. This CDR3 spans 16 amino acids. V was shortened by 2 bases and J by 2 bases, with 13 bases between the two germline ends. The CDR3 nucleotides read TGTGCCAGCAGTGAAAAAAGTTGGGGAGGCAATCAGCCCCAGCATTTT. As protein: CASSEKSWGGNQPQHF.

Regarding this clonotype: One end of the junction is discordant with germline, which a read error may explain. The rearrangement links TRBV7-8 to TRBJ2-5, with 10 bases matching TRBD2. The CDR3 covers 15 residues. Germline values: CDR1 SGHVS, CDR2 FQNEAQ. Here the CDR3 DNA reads TGTGCCAGCAGCGTAGCACTAGCGGGGTCGGAGACCCAGTACTTC. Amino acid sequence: CASSVALAGSETQYF.

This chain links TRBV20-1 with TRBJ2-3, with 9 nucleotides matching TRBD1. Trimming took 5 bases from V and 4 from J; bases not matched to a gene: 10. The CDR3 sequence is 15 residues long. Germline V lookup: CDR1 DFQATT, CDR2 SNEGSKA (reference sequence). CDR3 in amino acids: CSAVAGTGQADTQYF. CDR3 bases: TGCAGTGCTGTTGCCGGGACAGGGCAAGCAGATACGCAGTATTTT.

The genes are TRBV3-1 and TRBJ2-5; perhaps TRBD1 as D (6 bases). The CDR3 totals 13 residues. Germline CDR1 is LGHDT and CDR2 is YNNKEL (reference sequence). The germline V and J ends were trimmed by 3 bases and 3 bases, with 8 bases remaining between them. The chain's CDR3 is CASSHKGEETQYF. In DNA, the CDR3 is TGTGCCAGCAGCCACAAGGGGGAAGAGACCCAGTACTTC.

CDR3 amino acids: CASSSTGQERTQYF. As DNA, the CDR3 is TGTGCCAGCAGCAGCACGGGACAGGAGCGGACCCAGTACTTC. The V and J genes are TRBV7-3 and TRBJ2-5; 8 nucleotides line up with TRBD1. Germline V gene lookup returns CDR1 SGHTA and CDR2 FQGTGA. Germline trimming cut 5 bases from V and 7 bases from J; bases unmatched to any gene: 9. The CDR3 extends over 14 amino acids.

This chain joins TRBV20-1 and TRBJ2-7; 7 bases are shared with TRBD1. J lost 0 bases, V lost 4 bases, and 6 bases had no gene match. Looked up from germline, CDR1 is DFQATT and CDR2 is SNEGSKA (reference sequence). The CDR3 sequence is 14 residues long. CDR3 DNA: TGCAGTGCTACCCGGACAGGTTTCTCCTACGAGCAGTACTTC. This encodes CSATRTGFSYEQYF.

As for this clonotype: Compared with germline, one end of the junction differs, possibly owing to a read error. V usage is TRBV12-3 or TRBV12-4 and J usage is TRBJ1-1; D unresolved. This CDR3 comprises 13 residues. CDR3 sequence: CASSPIGNLETFF. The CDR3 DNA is TGTGCCAGCAGCCCTATAGGGAACCTTGAAACTTTCTTT.

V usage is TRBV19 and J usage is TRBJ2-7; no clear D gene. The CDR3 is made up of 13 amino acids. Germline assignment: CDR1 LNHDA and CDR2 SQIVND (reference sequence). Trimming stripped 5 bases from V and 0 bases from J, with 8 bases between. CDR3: CASSVESSYEQYF. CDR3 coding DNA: TGTGCCAGTAGTGTCGAGAGCTCCTACGAGCAGTACTTC.

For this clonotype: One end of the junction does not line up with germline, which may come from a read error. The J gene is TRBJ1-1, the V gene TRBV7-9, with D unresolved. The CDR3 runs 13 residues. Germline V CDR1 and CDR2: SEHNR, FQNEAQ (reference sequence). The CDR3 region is CASSSTVNTESFF. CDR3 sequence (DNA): TGTGCCAGCAGCTCTACGGTGAACACTGAATCTTTCTTT. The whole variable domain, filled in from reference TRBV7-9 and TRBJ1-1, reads DTGVSQNPRHKITKRGQNVTFRCDPISEHNRLYWYRQTLGQGPEFLTYFQNEAQLEKSRLLSDRFSAERPKGSFSTLEIQRTEQGDSAMYLCASSSTVNTESFFGQGTRLTVV.

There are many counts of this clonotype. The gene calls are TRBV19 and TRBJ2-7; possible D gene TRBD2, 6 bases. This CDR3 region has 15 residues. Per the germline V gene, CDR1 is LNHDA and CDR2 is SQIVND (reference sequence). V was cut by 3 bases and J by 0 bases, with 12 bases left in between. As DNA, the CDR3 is TGTGCCAGTAGTATCGCGCTAGCGAACTCCTACGAGCAGTACTTC. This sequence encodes CASSIALANSYEQYF.

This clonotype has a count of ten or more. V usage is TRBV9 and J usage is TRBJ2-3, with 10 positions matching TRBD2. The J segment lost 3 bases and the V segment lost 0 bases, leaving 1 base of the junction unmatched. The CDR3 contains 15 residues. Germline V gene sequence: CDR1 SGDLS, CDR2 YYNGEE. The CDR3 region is CASSVGTSGTDTQYF. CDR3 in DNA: TGTGCCAGCAGCGTAGGGACTAGCGGAACAGATACGCAGTATTTT.

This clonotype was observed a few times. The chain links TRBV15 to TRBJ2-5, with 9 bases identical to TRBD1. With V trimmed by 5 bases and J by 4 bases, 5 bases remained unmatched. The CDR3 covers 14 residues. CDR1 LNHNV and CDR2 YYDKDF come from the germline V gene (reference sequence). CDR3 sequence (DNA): TGTGCCACCAGCGTAAGACAGGGGGTAGAGACCCAGTACTTC. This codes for CATSVRQGVETQYF.

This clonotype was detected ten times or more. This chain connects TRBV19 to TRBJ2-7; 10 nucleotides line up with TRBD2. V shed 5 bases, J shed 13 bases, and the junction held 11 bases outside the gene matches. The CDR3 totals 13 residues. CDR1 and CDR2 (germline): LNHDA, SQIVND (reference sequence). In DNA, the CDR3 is TGTGCCAGTAGTTTTCTAGCGGGAGAAAGCGTATACTTC. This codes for CASSFLAGESVYF.